This T cell receptor beta chain comes out of a study of T cell repertoires in cytomegalovirus infection. Turning to the study itself: HLA-B-restricted CMV epitopes that are well studied were used alongside recently identified HLA-C-restricted ones. Public TCR beta signatures indicated both CMV infection and matching HLA type. Findings of the study overall: Totalled public TCR beta family frequency picked out people who carried CMV plus the relevant HLA.

The count of this clonotype is one. Antigen specificity is unknown. TCRdb recomputed calls from the reads with MiXCR, one row per CDR3 protein. The table lists 100,000 to 150,000 distinct CDR3 sequences, more than 30% of them singletons. V shed 2 bases and J shed 3 bases, with 17 bases lying between them. Germline CDR1 SGHTA, CDR2 FQGNSA. The CDR3 runs 16 residues. V gene TRBV7-2 combines with J gene TRBJ2-7; possibly TRBD1 or TRBD2 for D (6 bases each). This clonotype was obtained from a human donor in good health (CMV status not recorded). Some clones in this sample may be carry-over from other donors' samples. The input for sequencing was CD8+ T cells from cultured PBMCs, taken from culture after CMV antigen stimulation. The CDR3 DNA reads as TGTACCAGCAGCTTACTAATGGGGGGCAGTTACTACGAGCAGTACTTC. Protein product: CTSSLLMGGSYYEQYF.